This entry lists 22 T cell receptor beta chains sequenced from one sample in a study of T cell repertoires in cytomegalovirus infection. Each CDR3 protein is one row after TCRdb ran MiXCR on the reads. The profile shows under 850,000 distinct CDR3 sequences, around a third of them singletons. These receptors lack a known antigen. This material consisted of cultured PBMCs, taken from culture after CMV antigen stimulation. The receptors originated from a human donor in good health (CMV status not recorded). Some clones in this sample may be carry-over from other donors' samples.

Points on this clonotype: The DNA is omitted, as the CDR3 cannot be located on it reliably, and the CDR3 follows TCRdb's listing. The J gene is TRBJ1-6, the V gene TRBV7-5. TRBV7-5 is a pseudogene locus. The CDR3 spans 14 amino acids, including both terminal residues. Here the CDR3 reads CISVPEAIMEPLHF.

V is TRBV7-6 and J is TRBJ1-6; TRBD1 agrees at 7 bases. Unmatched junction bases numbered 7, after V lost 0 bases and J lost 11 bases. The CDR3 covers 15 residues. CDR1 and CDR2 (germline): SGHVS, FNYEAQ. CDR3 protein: CASSLAPGQPTPLHF. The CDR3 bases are TGTGCCAGCAGCTTAGCACCGGGACAGCCAACACCCCTCCACTTT. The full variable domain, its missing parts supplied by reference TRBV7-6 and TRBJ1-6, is GAGVSQSPRYKVTKRGQDVALRCDPISGHVSLYWYRQALGQGPEFLTYFNYEAQQDKSGLPNDRFSAERPEGSISTLTIQRTEQRDSAMYRCASSLAPGQPTPLHFGNGTRLTVT.

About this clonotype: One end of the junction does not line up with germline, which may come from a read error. The CDR3 reads CASSLAGGRSYNEQIF. The DNA for the CDR3 is TGTGCCAGCAGCTTGGCGGGCGGGAGGTCCTACAATGAGCAGATCTTC. V is TRBV5-4 and J is TRBJ2-1, with TRBD2 matching over 8 bases. The CDR3 spans 16 residues. CDR1 and CDR2 from the germline V gene are SGHNT and YYREEE (reference sequence).

The CDR3 loop reads CSAGPAPGETQYF. The CDR3 bases are TGCAGTGCCGGGCCGGCCCCTGGAGAGACCCAGTACTTC. V and J are TRBV20-1 and TRBJ2-5; no reliable D call. This CDR3 has 13 amino acids. Trimming cost V 6 bases and J 4 bases, with 15 bases left between them. The V gene's germline CDR1 is DFQATT and CDR2 SNEGSKA (reference sequence).

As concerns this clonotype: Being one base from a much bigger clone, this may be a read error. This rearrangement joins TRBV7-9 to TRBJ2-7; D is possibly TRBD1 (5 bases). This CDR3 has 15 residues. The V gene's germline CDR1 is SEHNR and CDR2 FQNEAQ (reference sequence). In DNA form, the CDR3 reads TGTGCCAGCAGCACCACAGGCCTGAGTTTCTACGAGCGGTACTTC. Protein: CASSTTGLSFYERYF.

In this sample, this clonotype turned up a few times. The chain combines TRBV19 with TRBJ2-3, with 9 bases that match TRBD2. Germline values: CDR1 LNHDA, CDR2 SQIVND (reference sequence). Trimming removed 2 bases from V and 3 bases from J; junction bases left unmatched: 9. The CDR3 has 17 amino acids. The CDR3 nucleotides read TGTGCCAGTAGTATAAGACGGAGCGGGGGGCTAACAGATACGCAGTATTTT. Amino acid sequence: CASSIRRSGGLTDTQYF.

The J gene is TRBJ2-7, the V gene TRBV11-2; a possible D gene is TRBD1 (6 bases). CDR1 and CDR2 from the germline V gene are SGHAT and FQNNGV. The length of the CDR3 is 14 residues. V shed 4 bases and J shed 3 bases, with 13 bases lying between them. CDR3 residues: CASSSDRLYYEQYF. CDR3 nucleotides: TGTGCCAGCAGCTCCGACAGGCTCTACTACGAGCAGTACTTC.

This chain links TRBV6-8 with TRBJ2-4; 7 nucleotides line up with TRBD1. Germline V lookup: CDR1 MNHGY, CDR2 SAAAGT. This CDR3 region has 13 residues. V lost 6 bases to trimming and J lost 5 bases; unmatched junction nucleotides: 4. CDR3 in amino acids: CASRKTGENIQYF. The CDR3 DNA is TGTGCCAGCAGGAAAACAGGGGAAAACATTCAGTACTTC.

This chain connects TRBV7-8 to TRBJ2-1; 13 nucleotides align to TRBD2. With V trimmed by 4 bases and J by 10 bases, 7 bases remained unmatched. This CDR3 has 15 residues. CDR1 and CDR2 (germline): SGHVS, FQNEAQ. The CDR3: CASSSSGTSGKEQFF. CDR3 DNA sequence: TGTGCCAGCAGCTCATCCGGGACTAGCGGGAAGGAGCAGTTCTTC.

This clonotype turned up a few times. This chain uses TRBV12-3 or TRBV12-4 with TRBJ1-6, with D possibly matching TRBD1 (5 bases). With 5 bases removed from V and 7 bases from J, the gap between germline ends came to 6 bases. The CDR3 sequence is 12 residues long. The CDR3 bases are TGTGCCAGCAGTGGGGACAATTCACCCCTCCACTTT. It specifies CASSGDNSPLHF.

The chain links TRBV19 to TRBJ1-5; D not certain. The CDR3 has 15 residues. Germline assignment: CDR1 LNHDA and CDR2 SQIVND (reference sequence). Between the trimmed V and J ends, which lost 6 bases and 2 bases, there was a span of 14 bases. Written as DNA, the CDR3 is TGTGCCAGTAGATTTTACCTGGGAGGCAATCAGCCCCAGCATTTT. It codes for CASRFYLGGNQPQHF.

CDR3 bases: TGTGCCAGCAGCAACCCGGGACAGGGGTACACAGATACGCAGTATTTT. Amino acids: CASSNPGQGYTDTQYF. The chain combines TRBV7-9 with TRBJ2-3; 10 bases are a match to TRBD1. Per germline, CDR1 SEHNR and CDR2 FQNEAQ (reference sequence). The CDR3 loop spans 16 amino acids. V gave up 5 bases and J gave up 2 bases; unmatched junction bases: 7.

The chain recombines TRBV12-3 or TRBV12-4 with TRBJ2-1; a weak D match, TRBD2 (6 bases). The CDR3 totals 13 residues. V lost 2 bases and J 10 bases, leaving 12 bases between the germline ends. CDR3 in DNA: TGTGCCAGCAGTTTATCCCGGAGGGAGGAGCAGTTCTTC. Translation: CASSLSRREEQFF.

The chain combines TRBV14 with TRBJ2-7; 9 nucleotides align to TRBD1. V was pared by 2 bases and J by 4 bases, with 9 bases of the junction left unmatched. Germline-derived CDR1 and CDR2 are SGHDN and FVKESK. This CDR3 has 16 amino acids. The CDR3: CASSQLPGQGTYEQYF. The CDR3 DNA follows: TGTGCCAGCAGCCAATTGCCAGGACAGGGGACATACGAGCAGTACTTC.

For the CDR3, the DNA is TGTGCCAGTAGTATCGCTACTAGCGGATTCAATGAGCAGTTCTTC. This sequence encodes CASSIATSGFNEQFF. V is TRBV19 and J is TRBJ2-1; 8 positions match TRBD2. V was clipped by 3 bases and J by 6 bases; unmatched bases: 7. This CDR3 contains 15 residues. Germline CDR1 is LNHDA and CDR2 is SQIVND (reference sequence). Using reference TRBV19 and TRBJ2-1 for the parts outside the CDR3, the full variable domain is DGGITQSPKYLFRKEGQNVTLSCEQNLNHDAMYWYRQDPGQGLRLIYYSQIVNDFQKGDIAEGYSVSREKKESFPLTVTSAQKNPTAFYLCASSIATSGFNEQFFGPGTRLTVL.

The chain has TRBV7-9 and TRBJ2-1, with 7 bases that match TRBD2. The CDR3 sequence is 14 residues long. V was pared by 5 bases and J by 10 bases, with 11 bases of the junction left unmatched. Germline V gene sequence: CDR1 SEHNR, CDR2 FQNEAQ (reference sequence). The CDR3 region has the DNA TGTGCCAGCAGCCCCGGGGCGGGAGTAAAAGAGCAGTTCTTC. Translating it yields CASSPGAGVKEQFF.

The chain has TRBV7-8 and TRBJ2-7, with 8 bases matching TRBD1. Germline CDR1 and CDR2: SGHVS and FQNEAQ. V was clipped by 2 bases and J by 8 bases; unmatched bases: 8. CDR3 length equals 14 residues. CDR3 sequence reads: CASSLPLDRGQQYF. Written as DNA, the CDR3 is TGTGCCAGCAGCTTACCGCTAGACAGGGGCCAGCAGTACTTC.

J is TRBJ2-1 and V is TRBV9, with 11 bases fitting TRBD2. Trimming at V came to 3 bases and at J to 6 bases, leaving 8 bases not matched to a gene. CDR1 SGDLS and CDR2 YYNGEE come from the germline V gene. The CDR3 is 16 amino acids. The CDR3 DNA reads TGTGCCAGCAGCGGAGCCGGGACTAGCGGACTCAATGAGCAGTTCTTC. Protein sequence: CASSGAGTSGLNEQFF.

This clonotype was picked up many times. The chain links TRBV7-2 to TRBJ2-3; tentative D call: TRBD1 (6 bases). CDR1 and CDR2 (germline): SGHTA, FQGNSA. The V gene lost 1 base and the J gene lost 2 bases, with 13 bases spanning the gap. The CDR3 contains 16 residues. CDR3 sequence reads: CASSLGMHRDTDTQYF. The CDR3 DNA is TGTGCCAGCAGCTTAGGAATGCACAGGGACACAGATACGCAGTATTTT.

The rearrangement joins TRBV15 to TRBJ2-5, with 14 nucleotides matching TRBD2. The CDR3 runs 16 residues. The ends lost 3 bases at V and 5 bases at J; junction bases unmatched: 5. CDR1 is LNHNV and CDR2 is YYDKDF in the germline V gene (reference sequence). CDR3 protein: CATSRAGTSGSETQYF. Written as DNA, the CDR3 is TGTGCCACCAGCAGGGCCGGGACTAGCGGGAGTGAGACCCAGTACTTC.

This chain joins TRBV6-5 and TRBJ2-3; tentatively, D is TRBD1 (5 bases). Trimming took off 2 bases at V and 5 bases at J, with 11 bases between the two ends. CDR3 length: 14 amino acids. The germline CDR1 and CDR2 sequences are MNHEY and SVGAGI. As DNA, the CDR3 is TGTGCCAGCAGTTACGGCCAGGGTATAGATACGCAGTATTTT. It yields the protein CASSYGQGIDTQYF.

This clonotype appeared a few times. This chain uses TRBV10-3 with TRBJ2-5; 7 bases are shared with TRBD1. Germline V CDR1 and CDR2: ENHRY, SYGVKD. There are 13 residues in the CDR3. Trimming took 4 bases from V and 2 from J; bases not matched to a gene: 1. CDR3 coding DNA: TGTGCCATCAGTGTGGGACAGCAAGAGACCCAGTACTTC. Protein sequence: CAISVGQQETQYF.